This entry lists 25 T cell receptor beta chains sequenced from one sample in a study of post-analysis software for immune sequencing data. Tagging with unique molecular identifiers was a feature of the TCR beta cDNA libraries. In TCRdb, the PCR reads were re-called with MiXCR into one record per CDR3 protein. The sample carries 450,000 to 650,000 distinct CDR3 sequences, around 40% recorded once. Study-level results: There were four or five TRBV segments more frequent in patients than controls, and TRBV5-6, TRBV5-1 and TRBV20-1 were among them.

These TCRs are of unknown antigen specificity. Sequencing was performed on blood. These receptors were taken from a girl under 18 with multiple sclerosis.

J is TRBJ2-1 and V is TRBV6-4; 9 bases match TRBD1. CDR1 is MRHNA and CDR2 is SNTAGT in the germline V gene. V trimming: 8 bases; J trimming: 0 bases; junction bases outside the gene matches: 5. This CDR3 is built from 15 residues. CDR3 protein: CASVPGQGSYNEQFF. CDR3 bases: TGTGCCAGCGTACCGGGACAGGGCTCCTACAATGAGCAGTTCTTC.

This clonotype showed up many times. V gene TRBV7-2 combines with J gene TRBJ1-4; perhaps TRBD1 as D (6 bases). There are 16 residues in the CDR3. With 5 bases removed from V and 7 bases from J, the gap between germline ends came to 20 bases. CDR1 is SGHTA and CDR2 is FQGNSA in the germline V gene. The CDR3 protein is CASSPFSGAVGEKLFF. The CDR3 DNA reads as TGTGCCAGCAGCCCCTTTTCAGGGGCTGTAGGTGAAAAACTGTTTTTT. Based on the CDR3 plus reference TRBV7-2 and TRBJ1-4, the full variable domain is GAGVSQSPSNKVTEKGKDVELRCDPISGHTALYWYRQSLGQGLEFLIYFQGNSAPDKSGLPSDRFSAERTGGSVSTLTIQRTQQEDSAVYLCASSPFSGAVGEKLFFGSGTQLSVL.

The chain employs TRBV4-1 and TRBJ1-1; the D gene is possibly TRBD1 (5 bases). The V gene lost 3 bases and the J gene lost 1 base, with 12 bases spanning the gap. This CDR3 comprises 15 residues. Germline V lookup: CDR1 MGHRA, CDR2 YSYEKL. The CDR3 loop reads CASSHEGRWNTEAFF. The CDR3, as DNA: TGCGCCAGCAGCCACGAGGGACGGTGGAACACTGAAGCTTTCTTT.

This chain joins TRBV6-1 and TRBJ2-3, with a possible D match to TRBD1 (6 bases). This CDR3 region has 15 residues. Per the germline V gene, CDR1 is MNHNS and CDR2 is SASEGT. Trimming left V 6 bases short and J 3 bases short, with 16 bases between. The chain's CDR3 is CASSDIGGGTDTQYF. The DNA of the CDR3 is TGTGCCAGCAGCGACATAGGGGGTGGTACAGATACGCAGTATTTT.

This chain uses TRBV12-3 or TRBV12-4 with TRBJ1-1; a weak D match, TRBD1 (6 bases). The CDR3 has 14 amino acids. V gave up 4 bases and J gave up 8 bases, with 17 bases separating them. The CDR3 region has the DNA TGTGCCAGCAGTTCCCCGGGACAACAGAGGGAAGCTTTCTTT. Its protein product is CASSSPGQQREAFF.

The chain has TRBV5-1 and TRBJ2-1; the match to TRBD2 covers 8 bases. The CDR3 extends over 15 amino acids. V lost 4 bases and J lost 9; bases outside the gene matches: 12. Per germline, CDR1 SGHRS and CDR2 YFSETQ. CDR3 nucleotides: TGCGCCAGCAGCGTGGCAACGGGAGGGTCGGGTGAGCAGTTCTTC. Its protein product is CASSVATGGSGEQFF.

This clonotype was counted a few times. The chain employs TRBV20-1 and TRBJ2-1, with 7 nucleotides matching TRBD1. The germline V gene encodes CDR1 DFQATT and CDR2 SNEGSKA (reference sequence). This CDR3 region has 15 residues. Unmatched junction bases numbered 8, after V lost 6 bases and J lost 0 bases. This chain's CDR3 is CSADRPPSSYNEQFF. The CDR3 coding sequence is TGCAGTGCGGACAGGCCCCCGAGCTCCTACAATGAGCAGTTCTTC.

V is TRBV10-2 and J is TRBJ2-2, with 10 bases fitting TRBD1. The length of the CDR3 is 18 residues. J gave up 3 bases and V 2 bases, and 9 bases lay outside the gene matches. Germline CDR1 is WSHSY and CDR2 is SAAADI. The DNA of the CDR3 is TGCGCCAGCAGTGAGATCAGGGACAGGGGATCTGACACCGGGGAGCTGTTTTTT. Amino acids: CASSEIRDRGSDTGELFF.

The sample holds a few counts of this clonotype. The chain links TRBV27 to TRBJ2-5; TRBD1 is a possible D gene (6 bases). This CDR3 comprises 13 residues. Germline values: CDR1 MNHEY, CDR2 SMNVEV (reference sequence). V was cut by 5 bases and J by 11 bases, with 18 bases left in between. CDR3 in DNA: TGTGCCAGCAGTGCGACAGGTTCGAGAGAGCAGTACTTC. Protein: CASSATGSREQYF.

J is TRBJ1-2 and V is TRBV6-5; 11 bases are shared with TRBD1. Trimming at V came to 5 bases and at J to 1 base, leaving 6 bases not matched to a gene. Germline CDR1 MNHEY, CDR2 SVGAGI. The CDR3 has 16 residues. The DNA of the CDR3 is TGTGCCAGCAGTAAATGGACAGGGGGCGTTAACTATGGCTACACCTTC. It encodes CASSKWTGGVNYGYTF.

The CDR3 nucleotides are TGTGCCAGCCGCCGTGTGGTAACTAATGAAAAACTGTTTTTT. It specifies CASRRVVTNEKLFF. This chain connects TRBV28 to TRBJ1-4; no definite D call. This CDR3 is 14 amino acids long. Germline CDR1 is MDHEN and CDR2 is SYDVKM. Trimming left V 8 bases short and J 1 base short, with 11 bases between.

CDR3 nucleotides: TGCAGTGCCTTACTAGCGGGAGGGCCTTACGAGCAGTACTTC. It translates to CSALLAGGPYEQYF. This chain uses TRBV20-1 with TRBJ2-7, with 13 bases aligning to TRBD2. The CDR3 extends over 14 amino acids. The germline V gene encodes CDR1 DFQATT and CDR2 SNEGSKA (reference sequence). J gave up 4 bases and V 6 bases, and 6 bases lay outside the gene matches.

On this clonotype: The CDR3 carries no conserved terminal phenylalanine or tryptophan, so it likely arises from a read error. The chain is built from TRBV20-1 and TRBJ2-1, with 9 bases fitting TRBD1. The DNA end is more similar to TRBJ2-7, so the J call may be wrong. This CDR3 contains 16 residues. CDR1 and CDR2 from the germline V gene are DFQATT and SNEGSKA (reference sequence). In nucleotides, the CDR3 is TGCAGTGCTAGGGGGGTAGGACAGGGGAGGACCTACGAGCAGTACTGC. It is translated as CSARGVGQGRTYEQYC.

The V gene is TRBV10-1, the J gene TRBJ1-4; a weak D match, TRBD1 (5 bases). The CDR3 is 16 residues long. CDR1 WNHNN and CDR2 SYGVQD come from the germline V gene (reference sequence). V was cut by 7 bases and J by 8 bases, with 23 bases left in between. CDR3 sequence: CASTTRGQGSWEKLFF. In DNA form, the CDR3 reads TGCGCCAGCACAACACGAGGTCAGGGTTCTTGGGAAAAACTGTTTTTT.

This clonotype has just a few counts. In DNA form, the CDR3 reads TGCAGTGCTAGCCGACAGGAACCTGACTATGGCTACACCTTC. This translates into CSASRQEPDYGYTF. The V and J genes are TRBV20-1 and TRBJ1-2, with D possibly matching TRBD1 (6 bases). The V end was cut by 3 bases, the J end by 3 bases, with 14 bases between. Germline V lookup: CDR1 DFQATT, CDR2 SNEGSKA (reference sequence). The CDR3 runs to 14 residues.

This clonotype was detected a few times. CDR3 in DNA: TGTGCCAGCAGCCGCCGGGACAGGCTAGCAAGGGGGTTTGAAAAACTGTTTTTT. It specifies CASSRRDRLARGFEKLFF. The gene calls are TRBV7-9 and TRBJ1-4, with 8 bases matching TRBD1. CDR3 length equals 18 residues. Germline CDR1 reads SEHNR; CDR2 reads FQNEAQ (reference sequence). V lost 5 bases to trimming and J lost 7 bases; unmatched junction nucleotides: 18. The variable domain in full, completed from reference TRBV7-9 and TRBJ1-4, reads DTGVSQNPRHKITKRGQNVTFRCDPISEHNRLYWYRQTLGQGPEFLTYFQNEAQLEKSRLLSDRFSAERPKGSFSTLEIQRTEQGDSAMYLCASSRRDRLARGFEKLFFGSGTQLSVL.

In nucleotides, the CDR3 is TGTGCCAGCAGTCTGACGGTTTGGGGGTCCTACAATGAGCAGTTCTTC. It is translated as CASSLTVWGSYNEQFF. The chain joins TRBV12-3 or TRBV12-4 to TRBJ2-1; D may match TRBD1 or TRBD2 (5 bases each). This CDR3 has 16 amino acids. V dropped 5 bases and J dropped 1 base, with 15 bases sitting between them.

J is TRBJ1-1 and V is TRBV7-2, with D perhaps TRBD1 (6 bases). Trimming took 5 bases from V and 2 from J, leaving 15 bases between them. The CDR3 sequence is 15 residues long. CDR1 and CDR2 from the germline V gene are SGHTA and FQGNSA. CDR3 residues: CASSPRVRGNTEAFF. In DNA form, the CDR3 reads TGTGCCAGCAGCCCTCGTGTCAGGGGAAACACTGAAGCTTTCTTT.

This clonotype was counted a few times. The chain links TRBV9 to TRBJ2-3, with 12 bases lining up with TRBD1. The CDR3 contains 16 residues. Losses at the gene ends were 4 bases for V and 2 bases for J; bases not matched to a gene: 5. CDR1 and CDR2 (germline): SGDLS, YYNGEE. The CDR3 protein is CASSSGTGGSTDTQYF. The CDR3 nucleotides read TGTGCCAGCAGCTCAGGGACAGGGGGCTCCACAGATACGCAGTATTTT. Together with reference TRBV9 and TRBJ2-3, the CDR3 gives the full variable domain: DSGVTQTPKHLITATGQRVTLRCSPRSGDLSVYWYQQSLDQGLQFLIQYYNGEERAKGNILERFSAQQFPDLHSELNLSSLELGDSALYFCASSSGTGGSTDTQYFGPGTRLTVL.

The CDR3, as DNA: TGCAGTGCTTCTACCGGGACCCGACAATCGCAGTTCTTC. This translates into CSASTGTRQSQFF. J is TRBJ2-1 and V is TRBV20-1; TRBD1 or TRBD2 may be the D gene (5 bases each). This CDR3 has 13 residues. The germline V gene has CDR1 DFQATT and CDR2 SNEGSKA (reference sequence). V lost 5 bases and J lost 12, with 20 bases in between.

The CDR3 coding sequence is TGCGCCAGCAGCCCCTACGCGAGGGGCTCCTACGAGCAGTACTTC. Amino acids: CASSPYARGSYEQYF. The chain combines TRBV4-1 with TRBJ2-7; perhaps D is TRBD1 or TRBD2 (5 bases each). Germline values: CDR1 MGHRA, CDR2 YSYEKL. The CDR3 covers 15 residues. V was trimmed by 4 bases and J by 0 bases, leaving 13 bases between them.

The chain links TRBV20-1 to TRBJ2-1; D uncertain. This CDR3 spans 14 amino acids. The V end was cut by 2 bases, the J end by 7 bases, with 15 bases between. The germline V gene encodes CDR1 DFQATT and CDR2 SNEGSKA (reference sequence). CDR3 in DNA: TGCAGTGCTAGAAACCCGCGAGGCCGTAATGAGCAGTTCTTC. It translates to CSARNPRGRNEQFF.

The CDR3 DNA sequence: TGTGCCAGCAGTCCGCGACAGGGTTACTACAATGAGCAGTACTTC. It encodes CASSPRQGYYNEQYF. The chain is built from TRBV12-3 or TRBV12-4 and TRBJ2-7, with 7 bases fitting TRBD1. V dropped 5 bases and J dropped 7; count of bases not matched to a gene: 14. The CDR3 has 15 amino acids.

On this clonotype: A read error is possible here, since a much larger clone lies one base away. Written as DNA, the CDR3 is TGTGCCAGCAGCCCGGACATGAACACTGAAGCTTTCTTT. Protein sequence: CASSPDMNTEAFF. The V gene is TRBV7-9, the J gene TRBJ1-1; tentative D call: TRBD1 (5 bases). CDR1 SEHNR and CDR2 FQNEAQ come from the germline V gene (reference sequence). V was cut by 5 bases and J by 0 bases, with 7 bases left in between. This CDR3 comprises 13 residues. The complete variable domain, with remaining parts taken from reference TRBV7-9 and TRBJ1-1, reads DTGVSQNPRHKITKRGQNVTFRCDPISEHNRLYWYRQTLGQGPEFLTYFQNEAQLEKSRLLSDRFSAERPKGSFSTLEIQRTEQGDSAMYLCASSPDMNTEAFFGQGTRLTVV.

The chain has TRBV2 and TRBJ1-4; 9 nucleotides line up with TRBD1. This CDR3 region has 15 residues. The V and J ends lost 7 bases and 7 bases, in that order; junction bases with no gene match: 10. Per the germline V gene, CDR1 is SNHLY and CDR2 is FYNNEI. CDR3 region: CASNNRGQGSEKLFF. The DNA of the CDR3 is TGTGCCAGCAATAACCGGGGACAGGGAAGTGAAAAACTGTTTTTT.